This T cell receptor beta chain was found in a study of response to subunit inactivated influenza vaccine. This clonotype was detected a few times. Antigen: not known. CDR1 and CDR2 from the germline V gene are SGHTA and FQGTGA. This CDR3 has 14 residues. V was clipped by 5 bases and J by 10 bases, with 18 bases between them. TCRdb passed the RT-PCR reads through MiXCR, listing each CDR3 protein once. The table records more than 600,000 distinct CDR3 sequences, around 20% of them present only once. General observations from the study: Authors suggested that a seasonal influenza vaccination recruits few new T cells each time.

The sequence came from a man aged 45-65 years who received an inactivated influenza vaccine. Sequenced here: PBMCs from blood, sampled more than 4 days after vaccination. J is TRBJ2-1 and V is TRBV7-3; D gene ambiguous. The CDR3 region has the DNA TGTGCCAGCAGCCCGAGGTTCCGTGTGGAGGAGCAGTTCTTC. This gives the protein CASSPRFRVEEQFF.